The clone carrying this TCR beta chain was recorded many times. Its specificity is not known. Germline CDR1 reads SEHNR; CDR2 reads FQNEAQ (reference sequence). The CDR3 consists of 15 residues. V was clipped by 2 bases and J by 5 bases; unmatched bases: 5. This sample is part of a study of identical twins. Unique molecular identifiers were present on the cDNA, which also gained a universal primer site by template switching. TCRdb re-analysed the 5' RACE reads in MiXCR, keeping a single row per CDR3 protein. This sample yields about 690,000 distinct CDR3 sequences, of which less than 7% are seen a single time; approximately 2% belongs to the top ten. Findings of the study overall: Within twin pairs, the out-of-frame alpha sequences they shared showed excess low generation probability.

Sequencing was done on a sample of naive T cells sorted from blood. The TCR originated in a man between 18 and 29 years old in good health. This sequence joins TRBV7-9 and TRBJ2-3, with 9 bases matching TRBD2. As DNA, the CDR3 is TGTGCCAGCAGCTTACGGGCGGGAGGGCAAGATACGCAGTATTTT. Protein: CASSLRAGGQDTQYF.